This passage covers 17 T cell receptor beta chains from one sample sequenced in a study of human T cells and chemical hapten exposure. Time point noted: pre-sensitization, week 0. Sample treatment: therapeutic diphenylcyclopropenone sensitization with weekly scalp DPC. A single record per CDR3 protein comes from TCRdb applying MiXCR to the RACE reads. This table has 250,000 or so distinct CDR3 sequences, approximately 8.6% appearing once. The input for sequencing was whole blood, taken in connection with sensitization to the hapten diphenylcyclopropenone (DPC). Source of these receptors: a woman in her thirties or forties with alopecia areata. Some clones in this sample may be carry-over from other donors' samples.

This clonotype has just a few counts. The V gene is TRBV6-1, the J gene TRBJ1-5; D not certain. Germline CDR1 MNHNS, CDR2 SASEGT. The CDR3 totals 12 residues. The V gene lost 2 bases and the J gene lost 5 bases, with 4 bases spanning the gap. This chain's CDR3 is CASSENDQPQHF. The CDR3, as DNA: TGTGCCAGCAGTGAAAATGATCAGCCCCAGCATTTT.

At least ten counts were recorded for this clonotype. The rearrangement uses TRBV7-2 and TRBJ2-5; D gene unclear. Germline V gene lookup returns CDR1 SGHTA and CDR2 FQGNSA. The length of the CDR3 is 13 residues. Trimming left V 1 base short and J 1 base short, with 4 bases between. CDR3 sequence reads: CASSLELQETQYF. The CDR3 region has the DNA TGTGCCAGCAGCTTAGAACTCCAAGAGACCCAGTACTTC.

This clonotype was picked up a small number of times. This chain uses TRBV18 with TRBJ2-6, with D hard to call. The CDR3 runs 17 residues. Germline V CDR1 and CDR2: KGHSH, LQKENI. V dropped 3 bases and J dropped 0 bases, with 12 bases sitting between them. CDR3 in amino acids: CASSPVGLISGANVLTF. In DNA, the CDR3 is TGTGCCAGCTCACCGGTAGGGTTAATCTCTGGGGCCAACGTCCTGACTTTC.

This clonotype was observed at least ten times. One end of the junction fails to match germline, which may point to a read error. The J gene is TRBJ1-5, the V gene TRBV4-1; unclear D gene. The CDR3 is 21 amino acids. Germline V gives CDR1 MGHRA, CDR2 YSYEKL. CDR3 nucleotides: TGCGCCAGCAACCAACACCTCCGACGCCCCGGACCCCCACAAGAAAATCAGCCCCAGCATTTT. Translating gives CASNQHLRRPGPPQENQPQHF.

The CDR3: CSASAQDTQYF. The CDR3 nucleotides are TGCAGTGCCTCGGCACAAGATACGCAGTATTTT. This rearrangement joins TRBV20-1 to TRBJ2-3; D gene ambiguous. V dropped 6 bases and J dropped 5 bases, with 9 bases sitting between them. The CDR3 sequence is 11 residues long. Germline CDR1 DFQATT, CDR2 SNEGSKA (reference sequence).

This clonotype was detected a few times. This rearrangement joins TRBV28 to TRBJ2-5, with D hard to call. Trimming removed 5 bases at V and 0 bases at J, with 13 bases between. This CDR3 has 15 residues. Germline V gene data show CDR1 as MDHEN and CDR2 as SYDVKM. The CDR3 reads CASSNLTPYQETQYF. The CDR3 coding sequence is TGTGCCAGCAGTAACCTGACACCGTACCAAGAGACCCAGTACTTC.

This clonotype has only a few counts. The CDR3 nucleotides read TGCGCCAGCAGCTCCTACGGCACAACTAATGAAAAACTGTTTTTT. As protein: CASSSYGTTNEKLFF. The rearrangement links TRBV5-1 to TRBJ1-4; D ambiguous. CDR1 SGHRS and CDR2 YFSETQ come from the germline V gene. Trimming pared 3 bases from V and 0 bases from J, leaving 9 bases between. The length of the CDR3 is 15 residues.

Concerning this clonotype itself: This may be a read error, as it is one base from a much larger clone. V and J are TRBV20-1 and TRBJ1-1, with 7 bases aligning to TRBD1. The germline CDR1 and CDR2 sequences are DFQATT and SNEGSKA (reference sequence). Trimming removed 3 bases from V and 6 bases from J; junction bases left unmatched: 7. The CDR3 is 13 amino acids. As DNA, the CDR3 is TGCAGTGCTAGCCGACAGGGCGGCTCTGAAGCTTTCTTT. Protein sequence: CSASRQGGSEAFF.

The chain employs TRBV6-2 or TRBV6-3 and TRBJ2-1; D is uncertain. There are 13 residues in the CDR3. V was cut by 0 bases and J by 10 bases, with 10 bases left in between. Germline assignment: CDR1 MNHEY and CDR2 SVGEGT. CDR3 residues: CASSYSTRKEQFF. The CDR3 nucleotides read TGTGCCAGCAGTTACTCGACCAGGAAGGAGCAGTTCTTC.

This chain connects TRBV11-2 to TRBJ2-5; 7 bases fit TRBD1. After removal of 8 bases from V and 1 base from J, the junction contained 1 base not matched to a gene. From germline, CDR1 is SGHAT and CDR2 FQNNGV. CDR3 length: 12 amino acids. The CDR3 DNA sequence: TGTGCCAGCCGGACAGGCCAAGAGACCCAGTACTTC. Amino acid sequence: CASRTGQETQYF. Full variable domain (rest looked up from reference TRBV11-2 and TRBJ2-5): EAGVAQSPRYKIIEKRQSVAFWCNPISGHATLYWYQQILGQGPKLLIQFQNNGVVDDSQLPKDRFSAERLKGVDSTLKIQPAKLEDSAVYLCASRTGQETQYFGPGTRLLVL.

In this sample, this clonotype turned up a few times. This sequence joins TRBV5-1 and TRBJ2-5, with a tentative D call TRBD1 (6 bases). V lost 5 bases and J 5 bases, leaving 19 bases between the germline ends. Germline V gene lookup returns CDR1 SGHRS and CDR2 YFSETQ. This CDR3 has 15 amino acids. CDR3 sequence (DNA): TGCGCCAGCAGTTTGACAGGAAAGGGATTGGAGACCCAGTACTTC. Translation: CASSLTGKGLETQYF.

This clonotype was observed a few times. DNA for the CDR3: TGTGCCAGCAGCCAAGATCCGCTGGGAGGCCCGAACACTGAAGCTTTCTTT. It specifies CASSQDPLGGPNTEAFF. V is TRBV4-2 and J is TRBJ1-1, with D hard to call. Germline CDR1 and CDR2: LGHNA and YNFKEQ. The CDR3 runs 17 residues. With 0 bases removed from V and 1 base from J, the gap between germline ends came to 15 bases.

The V gene is TRBV20-1, the J gene TRBJ2-7, with 8 bases aligning to TRBD1. Trimming removed 0 bases from V and 3 bases from J; junction bases left unmatched: 7. Germline loops: CDR1 DFQATT, CDR2 SNEGSKA (reference sequence). The CDR3 is made up of 15 amino acids. CDR3 region: CSARDGTGFSYEQYF. For the CDR3, the DNA is TGCAGTGCTAGAGACGGGACAGGATTTAGCTACGAGCAGTACTTC.

This clonotype came up a few times. This chain links TRBV5-1 with TRBJ2-7, with a tentative D call TRBD2 (6 bases). Trimming cost V 4 bases and J 5 bases, with 10 bases left between them. Germline V gene sequence: CDR1 SGHRS, CDR2 YFSETQ. CDR3 length: 12 amino acids. CDR3 DNA sequence: TGCGCCAGCAGCGGGGGGATTCACGAGCAGTACTTC. Encoded protein: CASSGGIHEQYF.

The sample holds a few counts of this clonotype. The V and J genes are TRBV2 and TRBJ2-1, with 7 positions matching TRBD2. CDR3 length: 15 amino acids. After removal of 8 bases from V and 2 bases from J, the junction contained 9 bases not matched to a gene. CDR1 is SNHLY, CDR2 FYNNEI, per germline. CDR3 nucleotide sequence: TGTGCCAGCCAAGGAGAAAGCGGGGCCTACAATGAGCAGTTCTTC. This gives the protein CASQGESGAYNEQFF.

This clonotype turned up a few times. V and J are TRBV6-2 or TRBV6-3 and TRBJ2-7, with D possibly TRBD2 on 6 matching bases. CDR3 size: 14 residues. The V gene's germline CDR1 is MNHEY and CDR2 SVGEGT. V was cut by 2 bases and J by 2 bases, with 10 bases left in between. The DNA for the CDR3 is TGTGCCAGCAGTTACGGCGGGACCCCCTACGAGCAGTACTTC. Amino acid sequence: CASSYGGTPYEQYF.

This clonotype was detected only a few times. The chain joins TRBV25-1 to TRBJ1-1; 10 bases line up with TRBD1. There are 14 residues in the CDR3. Germline CDR1 is MGHDK and CDR2 is SYGVNS. The J segment lost 1 base and the V segment lost 6 bases, leaving 2 bases of the junction unmatched. The CDR3 coding sequence is TGTGCCAGCAGAAGGGACAGGGGGAACACTGAAGCTTTCTTT. Protein sequence: CASRRDRGNTEAFF.